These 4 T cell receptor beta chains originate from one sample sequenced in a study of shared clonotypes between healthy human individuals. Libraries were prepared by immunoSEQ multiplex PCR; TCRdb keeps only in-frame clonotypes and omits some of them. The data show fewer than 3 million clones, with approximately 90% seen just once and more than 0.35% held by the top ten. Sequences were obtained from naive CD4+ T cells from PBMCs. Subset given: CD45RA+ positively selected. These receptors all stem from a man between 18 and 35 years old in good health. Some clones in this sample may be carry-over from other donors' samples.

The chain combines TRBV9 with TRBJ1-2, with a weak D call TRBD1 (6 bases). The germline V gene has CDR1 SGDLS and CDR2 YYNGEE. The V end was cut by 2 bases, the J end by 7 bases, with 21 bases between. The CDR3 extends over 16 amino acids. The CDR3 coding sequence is TGTGCCAGCAGCGTGACGTCAGGGGTGAGAAGTGGTGGCTACACCTTC. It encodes CASSVTSGVRSGGYTF.

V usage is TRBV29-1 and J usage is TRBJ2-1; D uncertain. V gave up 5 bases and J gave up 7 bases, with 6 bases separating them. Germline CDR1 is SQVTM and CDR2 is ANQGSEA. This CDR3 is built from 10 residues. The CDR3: CSVFGNEQFF. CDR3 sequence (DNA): TGCAGCGTTTTCGGGAATGAGCAGTTCTTC.

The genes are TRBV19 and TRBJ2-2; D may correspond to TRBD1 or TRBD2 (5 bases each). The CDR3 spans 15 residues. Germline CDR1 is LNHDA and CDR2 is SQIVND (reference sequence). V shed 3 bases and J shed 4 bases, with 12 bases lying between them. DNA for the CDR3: TGTGCCAGTAGTATTCCGGGGCTCTCCACCGGGGAGCTGTTTTTT. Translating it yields CASSIPGLSTGELFF.

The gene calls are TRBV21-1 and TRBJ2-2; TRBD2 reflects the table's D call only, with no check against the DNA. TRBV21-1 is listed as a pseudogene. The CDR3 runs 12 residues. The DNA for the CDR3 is TGTGCCAGCATCCCCTCCGCCGGGGAGCTGTTTTTT. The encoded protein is CASIPSAGELFF.